This T cell receptor (beta chain) came from a study of blood T cell repertoires in COVID-19. Libraries were prepared by immunoSEQ multiplex PCR; TCRdb keeps only in-frame clonotypes and omits some of them. The sample carries some 700,000 clones, 90% recorded once. V lost 5 bases and J lost 4, with 9 bases in between. Germline values: CDR1 SGHNT, CDR2 YENEEA. The CDR3 consists of 13 residues. The TCR originated in a woman aged 18-29 years with acute or convalescent COVID-19. The sequenced sample was peripheral blood. The rearrangement uses TRBV11-3 and TRBJ1-3, with unresolved D. CDR3 loop: CASSEGPGNTIYF. CDR3 coding DNA: TGTGCCAGCAGCGAGGGCCCAGGAAACACCATATATTTT. Variable domain in full (rest from reference TRBV11-3 and TRBJ1-3): EAGVVQSPRYKIIEKKQPVAFWCNPISGHNTLYWYLQNLGQGPELLIRYENEEAVDDSQLPKDRFSAERLKGVDSTLKIQPAELGDSAVYLCASSEGPGNTIYFGEGSWLTVV.